The sequence of this T cell receptor beta chain was determined in a study of blood T cell repertoires in COVID-19. Overall study: From the United States, Italy and Spain came samples of acute and convalescent COVID-19.

Looked up from germline, CDR1 is SGHTA and CDR2 is FQGNSA. The CDR3 consists of 14 residues. The V end was cut by 4 bases, the J end by 8 bases, with 14 bases between. Generated by immunoSEQ multiplex PCR, the TCRdb table keeps only in-frame clones and is missing some. The sample records around 330,000 clones, approximately 88% being singletons. Sequencing was carried out using peripheral blood. The chain links TRBV7-2 to TRBJ1-4; the D gene is possibly TRBD1 (6 bases). This TCR was sampled from a woman aged 45-59 years with active or convalescent COVID-19. The DNA of the CDR3 is TGTGCCAGCAGCTCCACGGGACAAGGAGAAAAACTGTTTTTT. Protein sequence: CASSSTGQGEKLFF.